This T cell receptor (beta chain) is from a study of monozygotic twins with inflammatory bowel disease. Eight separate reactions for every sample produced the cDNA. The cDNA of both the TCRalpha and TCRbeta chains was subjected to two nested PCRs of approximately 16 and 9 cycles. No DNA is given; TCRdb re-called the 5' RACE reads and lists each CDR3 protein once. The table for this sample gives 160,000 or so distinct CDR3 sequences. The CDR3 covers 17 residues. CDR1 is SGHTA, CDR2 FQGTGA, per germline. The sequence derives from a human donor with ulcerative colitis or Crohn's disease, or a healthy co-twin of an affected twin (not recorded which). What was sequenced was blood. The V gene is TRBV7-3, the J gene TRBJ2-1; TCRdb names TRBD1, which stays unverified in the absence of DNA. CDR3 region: CASSSNKDRGHWDEQFF.